A single TCR beta chain is shown here with its context. Its antigen is currently unknown. Germline V gene data show CDR1 as GTSNPN and CDR2 as SVGIG (reference sequence). V gave up 4 bases and J gave up 1 base, with 19 bases separating them. The CDR3 loop spans 16 amino acids. In TCRdb, the RT-PCR reads were re-called with MiXCR into one record per CDR3 protein. The table has 300,000 to 350,000 distinct CDR3 sequences, 20% to 25% seen once. These data originate in a study of response to subunit inactivated influenza vaccine. Findings and caveats of the study: Each seasonal influenza vaccination, the authors suggested, recruits few new T cells.

This TCR was sampled from a man aged 50-75 years who received an inactivated influenza vaccine. The chain combines TRBV30 with TRBJ1-1; tentatively, D is TRBD1 (6 bases). Sequencing was performed on PBMCs from blood, taken less than 22 months after vaccination. The CDR3 loop reads CAWIPGWGLANTEAFF. CDR3 nucleotide sequence: TGTGCCTGGATCCCGGGGTGGGGGCTAGCGAACACTGAAGCTTTCTTT.